One sample yielded the 28 T cell receptor beta chains listed below, sequenced in a study of T cell changes during pregnancy in multiple sclerosis. Method: immunoSEQ multiplex PCR; TCRdb's copy keeps in-frame clones and lacks some. The sample comprises around 88,000 clones, around 92% of which are singletons, and over 2% rests with the top ten. The input for sequencing was peripheral blood, taken in the first trimester of pregnancy. These receptors came from a female donor with multiple sclerosis, enrolled in a pregnancy study.

J is TRBJ2-7 and V is TRBV5-1, with a possible D match to TRBD2 (6 bases). The V end lost 0 bases, the J end lost 9 bases, and 16 bases lay between the germline ends. The CDR3 sequence is 14 residues long. The germline CDR1 and CDR2 sequences are SGHRS and YFSETQ. The CDR3 DNA sequence: TGCGCCAGCAGCTTGGGTCTAGCGCCCCACCTGCAGTACTTC. Amino acids: CASSLGLAPHLQYF.

This clone was detected only once. The chain couples TRBV28 to TRBJ2-7, with unresolved D. Deletions cut 6 bases from V and 0 bases from J, with 15 bases between. This CDR3 comprises 15 residues. Per the germline V gene, CDR1 is MDHEN and CDR2 is SYDVKM. CDR3 DNA sequence: TGTGCCAGCAGCCCCCTGGCGGATAGCTCCTACGAGCAGTACTTC. Its protein product is CASSPLADSSYEQYF.

This clone was counted a few times. V and J are TRBV7-2 and TRBJ1-1, with 8 positions matching TRBD1. J gave up 7 bases and V 5 bases, and 12 bases lay outside the gene matches. The CDR3 is 15 amino acids. The germline gives CDR1 SGHTA, CDR2 FQGNSA. The CDR3 coding sequence is TGTGCCAGCAGCCCAGTAGGAGGACAGGGAGTTGAAGCTTTCTTT. Encoded protein: CASSPVGGQGVEAFF.

This chain links TRBV7-8 with TRBJ2-1; no clear D gene. Per germline, CDR1 SGHVS and CDR2 FQNEAQ. The CDR3 loop spans 15 amino acids. V was cut by 7 bases and J by 9 bases, with 22 bases left in between. The CDR3 is CASTAYRLVGVEQFF. The CDR3 nucleotides are TGTGCCAGCACAGCTTACCGTCTAGTAGGCGTTGAGCAGTTCTTC. The whole variable domain, filled in from reference TRBV7-8 and TRBJ2-1, reads GAGVSQSPRYKVAKRGQDVALRCDPISGHVSLFWYQQALGQGPEFLTYFQNEAQLDKSGLPSDRFFAERPEGSVSTLKIQRTQQEDSAVYLCASTAYRLVGVEQFFGPGTRLTVL.

The chain combines TRBV6-1 with TRBJ2-5; 9 positions agree with TRBD2. V dropped 4 bases and J dropped 0; count of bases not matched to a gene: 3. CDR1 and CDR2 from the germline V gene are MNHNS and SASEGT. CDR3 length equals 15 residues. The CDR3 region is CASSALAGYQETQYF. DNA of the CDR3: TGTGCCAGCAGTGCCCTAGCGGGGTACCAAGAGACCCAGTACTTC.

The chain employs TRBV5-1 and TRBJ1-2, with TRBD1 identical over 7 bases. The CDR3 is 15 residues long. CDR1 and CDR2 (germline): SGHRS, YFSETQ. The junction had 8 bases not matched to a gene; V was cut back by 4 bases and J by 2 bases. The CDR3 sequence is CASSPGQSSNYGYTF. DNA of the CDR3: TGCGCCAGCAGCCCGGGACAGTCTTCGAACTATGGCTACACCTTC.

The rearrangement uses TRBV6-6 and TRBJ2-1; D is uncertain. V lost 4 bases, J lost 1 base, and 5 bases lay in between. Germline loops: CDR1 MNHNY, CDR2 SVGAGI (reference sequence). The CDR3 spans 13 residues. The CDR3 reads CASSFRSYNEQFF. The DNA of the CDR3 is TGTGCCAGCAGTTTCCGTTCCTACAATGAGCAGTTCTTC.

This rearrangement joins TRBV6-5 to TRBJ2-7; TRBD2 agrees at 7 bases. V dropped 6 bases and J dropped 1; count of bases not matched to a gene: 6. The CDR3 length is 14 residues. The germline V gene has CDR1 MNHEY and CDR2 SVGAGI. In DNA, the CDR3 is TGTGCCAGCAGCCCATACGGGAGGTCCTACGAGCAGTACTTC. Amino acids: CASSPYGRSYEQYF.

The J gene is TRBJ2-7, the V gene TRBV11-1, with 12 bases matching TRBD2. Unmatched junction bases numbered 7, after V lost 5 bases and J lost 5 bases. Germline CDR1 and CDR2: SGHAT and FQDESV (reference sequence). CDR3 length: 15 residues. In DNA, the CDR3 is TGTGCCAGCAGCGAAAGACTAGCGGGAGCCCACGAGCAGTACTTC. This gives the protein CASSERLAGAHEQYF.

V usage is TRBV6-5 and J usage is TRBJ2-7; the D gene is possibly TRBD2 (6 bases). The CDR3 covers 14 residues. Germline values: CDR1 MNHEY, CDR2 SVGAGI. V was trimmed by 0 bases and J by 1 base, leaving 7 bases between them. The CDR3 nucleotides are TGTGCCAGCAGTTACTCCCGGGGGTCCTACGAGCAGTACTTC. It translates to CASSYSRGSYEQYF.

The chain joins TRBV7-2 to TRBJ2-3, with a possible D match to TRBD1 (5 bases). The CDR3 is 13 amino acids. The germline gives CDR1 SGHTA, CDR2 FQGNSA. Trimming took 2 bases from V and 4 from J, leaving 7 bases between them. The CDR3 nucleotides are TGTGCCAGCAGCTTAATCAGGGCAGATACGCAGTATTTT. Its protein product is CASSLIRADTQYF.

V and J are TRBV7-9 and TRBJ1-3; D is unresolved. The CDR3 spans 12 residues. Germline CDR1 and CDR2: SEHNR and FQNEAQ (reference sequence). V gave up 5 bases and J gave up 9 bases, with 11 bases separating them. The CDR3 DNA follows: TGTGCCAGCAGCCCTTGGAGCGGCACCATATATTTT. It yields the protein CASSPWSGTIYF.

This sequence joins TRBV10-3 and TRBJ2-7, with TRBD2 matching 12 bases. Germline V gene lookup returns CDR1 ENHRY and CDR2 SYGVKD. This CDR3 contains 15 residues. Trimming at V came to 10 bases and at J to 4 bases, leaving 11 bases not matched to a gene. The CDR3 region has the DNA TGTGCCACCAAAAGACTAGCGGGAGATCGGTACGAGCAGTACTTC. This gives the protein CATKRLAGDRYEQYF.

V usage is TRBV28 and J usage is TRBJ1-5; TRBD1 matches 9 bases. V lost 6 bases to trimming and J lost 6 bases; unmatched junction nucleotides: 9. CDR3 length: 15 amino acids. The germline CDR1 and CDR2 sequences are MDHEN and SYDVKM. The CDR3 nucleotides are TGTGCCAGCAGCTCCGGGACAGGGTCTATTCAGCCCCAGCATTTT. Residues: CASSSGTGSIQPQHF. Drawing the rest from reference TRBV28 and TRBJ1-5, the complete variable domain is DVKVTQSSRYLVKRTGEKVFLECVQDMDHENMFWYRQDPGLGLRLIYFSYDVKMKEKGDIPEGYSVSREKKERFSLILESASTNQTSMYLCASSSGTGSIQPQHFGDGTRLSIL.

The chain is built from TRBV5-8 and TRBJ1-1, with D perhaps TRBD1 (5 bases). There are 14 residues in the CDR3. Germline V lookup: CDR1 SGHTS, CDR2 YDEGEE. V was pared by 3 bases and J by 0 bases, with 9 bases between. The CDR3 DNA reads as TGTGCCAGCAGCTGGGGGGGGGTGAACACTGAAGCTTTCTTT. This codes for CASSWGGVNTEAFF.

The chain uses TRBV15 and TRBJ1-5; unclear D gene. This CDR3 region has 14 residues. Trimming stripped 0 bases from V and 6 bases from J, with 9 bases between. CDR1 and CDR2 (germline): LNHNV, YYDKDF (reference sequence). The CDR3 DNA is TGTGCCACCAGCAGAGATCGGGGTGCTCAGCCCCAGCATTTT. Translating gives CATSRDRGAQPQHF.

The chain combines TRBV27 with TRBJ2-1; 10 nucleotides match TRBD2. The CDR3 has 23 amino acids. After removal of 3 bases from V and 4 bases from J, the junction contained 27 bases not matched to a gene. Looked up from germline, CDR1 is MNHEY and CDR2 is SMNVEV (reference sequence). This chain's CDR3 is CASSFRMTGTTSSGTSVYNEQFF. DNA for the CDR3: TGTGCCAGCAGTTTTCGAATGACAGGGACTACTTCTTCCGGGACTAGCGTTTACAATGAGCAGTTCTTC.

The chain links TRBV5-4 to TRBJ2-1, with a possible D match to TRBD2 (6 bases). Deletions cut 3 bases from V and 8 bases from J, with 9 bases between. Per germline, CDR1 SGHNT and CDR2 YYREEE (reference sequence). The CDR3 covers 12 residues. The CDR3 protein is CASSWREDEQFF. The CDR3 bases are TGTGCCAGCAGCTGGAGGGAGGATGAGCAGTTCTTC.

This CDR3 reads CASSLFASGALNEQYF. The CDR3 nucleotides are TGTGCCAGCAGCTTATTTGCTAGCGGCGCCCTAAACGAGCAGTACTTC. V usage is TRBV7-2 and J usage is TRBJ2-7; 7 bases match TRBD2. J was trimmed by 5 bases and V by 2 bases; bases with no gene match: 12. Germline V CDR1 and CDR2: SGHTA, FQGNSA. The CDR3 has 16 amino acids.

The J gene is TRBJ2-6, the V gene TRBV27, with TRBD1 identical over 10 bases. V was clipped by 3 bases and J by 1 base; unmatched bases: 12. This CDR3 region has 20 residues. Germline V lookup: CDR1 MNHEY, CDR2 SMNVEV (reference sequence). The CDR3 here is CASSLSSTGQGVSGANVLTF. The CDR3 DNA is TGTGCCAGCAGTTTGTCCTCGACCGGACAGGGGGTTTCTGGGGCCAACGTCCTGACTTTC.

The gene calls are TRBV5-1 and TRBJ2-1; 15 bases line up with TRBD2. Germline values: CDR1 SGHRS, CDR2 YFSETQ. CDR3 size: 14 residues. Trimming at V came to 7 bases and at J to 7 bases, leaving 3 bases not matched to a gene. Here the CDR3 reads CASGLAGGSNEQFF. CDR3 nucleotides: TGCGCCAGCGGACTAGCGGGAGGGTCAAATGAGCAGTTCTTC.

The rearrangement links TRBV30 to TRBJ2-3, with 7 bases matching TRBD2. This CDR3 spans 15 amino acids. Looked up from germline, CDR1 is GTSNPN and CDR2 is SVGIG (reference sequence). After removal of 4 bases from V and 2 bases from J, the junction contained 9 bases not matched to a gene. CDR3: CAWNLGGGNTDTQYF. In nucleotides, the CDR3 is TGTGCCTGGAATCTAGGCGGGGGAAACACAGATACGCAGTATTTT. Using reference TRBV30 and TRBJ2-3 for the parts outside the CDR3, the full variable domain is SQTIHQWPATLVQPVGSPLSLECTVEGTSNPNLYWYRQAAGRGLQLLFYSVGIGQISSEVPQNLSASRPQDRQFILSSKKLLLSDSGFYLCAWNLGGGNTDTQYFGPGTRLTVL.

This rearrangement joins TRBV19 to TRBJ1-1, with D perhaps matching TRBD1 (6 bases). V lost 6 bases and J lost 5, with 7 bases in between. This CDR3 comprises 11 residues. The V gene's germline CDR1 is LNHDA and CDR2 SQIVND (reference sequence). This CDR3 is CASRQGTEAFF. Here the CDR3 DNA reads TGTGCCAGTAGACAGGGAACTGAAGCTTTCTTT. The full variable domain, its missing parts supplied by reference TRBV19 and TRBJ1-1, is DGGITQSPKYLFRKEGQNVTLSCEQNLNHDAMYWYRQDPGQGLRLIYYSQIVNDFQKGDIAEGYSVSREKKESFPLTVTSAQKNPTAFYLCASRQGTEAFFGQGTRLTVV.

This clone was recorded only once. The V gene is TRBV18, the J gene TRBJ2-7, with TRBD1 matching 7 bases. The CDR3 length is 15 residues. CDR1 and CDR2 (germline): KGHSH, LQKENI. The V and J ends lost 6 bases and 2 bases, in that order; junction bases with no gene match: 10. The DNA of the CDR3 is TGTGCCAGCTCGGAAGGGACAGTTATACCCTACGAGCAGTACTTC. This gives the protein CASSEGTVIPYEQYF.

This chain connects TRBV27 to TRBJ1-2; TRBD1 aligns across 9 bases. From germline, CDR1 is MNHEY and CDR2 SMNVEV (reference sequence). The junction had 4 bases not matched to a gene; V was cut back by 0 bases and J by 5 bases. The length of the CDR3 is 15 residues. CDR3 sequence: CASSLSWTGEYGYTF. CDR3 DNA sequence: TGTGCCAGCAGTTTATCTTGGACAGGGGAGTATGGCTACACCTTC.

J is TRBJ2-7 and V is TRBV29-1, with TRBD1 matching 9 bases. This CDR3 is 14 amino acids long. Germline V gives CDR1 SQVTM, CDR2 ANQGSEA. Trimming at V came to 4 bases and at J to 7 bases, leaving 11 bases not matched to a gene. The CDR3 bases are TGCAGCGTTGTGGGACAGGGAGATGGAGGGGAGCAGTACTTC. Its protein product is CSVVGQGDGGEQYF.

This rearrangement joins TRBV4-3 to TRBJ2-7; 7 positions agree with TRBD2. The CDR3 loop spans 15 amino acids. Per germline, CDR1 LGHNA and CDR2 YSLEER. The ends lost 0 bases at V and 0 bases at J; junction bases unmatched: 2. CDR3 residues: CASSQEGGSSYEQYF. CDR3 nucleotide sequence: TGCGCCAGCAGCCAAGAAGGCGGGAGCTCCTACGAGCAGTACTTC.

This chain joins TRBV7-8 and TRBJ2-5; D unclear. CDR3 length: 11 residues. Deletions cut 3 bases from V and 3 bases from J, with 2 bases between. Germline V gene lookup returns CDR1 SGHVS and CDR2 FQNEAQ. The CDR3 DNA sequence: TGTGCCAGCAGCTTCAAAGAGACCCAGTACTTC. It codes for CASSFKETQYF.